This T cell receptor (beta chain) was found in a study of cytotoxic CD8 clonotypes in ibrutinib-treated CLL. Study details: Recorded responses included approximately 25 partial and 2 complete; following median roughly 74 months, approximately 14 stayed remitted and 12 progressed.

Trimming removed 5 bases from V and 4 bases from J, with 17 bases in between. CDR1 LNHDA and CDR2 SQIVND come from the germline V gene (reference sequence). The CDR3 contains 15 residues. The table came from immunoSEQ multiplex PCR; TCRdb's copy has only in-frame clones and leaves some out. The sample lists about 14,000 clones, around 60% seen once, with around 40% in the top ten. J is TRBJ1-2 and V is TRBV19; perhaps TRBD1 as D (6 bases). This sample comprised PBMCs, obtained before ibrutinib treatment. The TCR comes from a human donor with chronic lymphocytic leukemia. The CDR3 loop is CASSGGQRSGYGYTF. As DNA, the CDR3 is TGTGCCAGTAGTGGAGGACAGCGATCGGGCTATGGCTACACCTTC.